One and the same sample provided the 26 T cell receptor beta chains below, sequenced in a study of shared clonotypes between healthy human individuals. Sequencing was performed with immunoSEQ multiplex PCR; in TCRdb, only in-frame clones are kept and a portion is missing. Of 1.4 million or so clones in the sample, 98% were seen once. The sequenced sample consisted of naive CD4+ T cells sorted from blood. Specified subset: CD45RA+ positively selected. These receptors were collected from a man aged 25-45 years in good health.

The chain combines TRBV28 with TRBJ2-3; TRBD1 matches at 7 bases. Germline V gene data show CDR1 as MDHEN and CDR2 as SYDVKM. J lost 2 bases, V lost 5 bases, and 4 bases had no gene match. The CDR3 extends over 14 amino acids. The CDR3 DNA reads TGTGCCAGCAGTAGGACAGGTTTCACAGATACGCAGTATTTT. It translates to CASSRTGFTDTQYF.

The chain employs TRBV7-8 and TRBJ2-7; D gene unclear. In germline, CDR1 is SGHVS, CDR2 FQNEAQ. The CDR3 is 13 amino acids. Trimming left V 4 bases short and J 6 bases short, with 13 bases between. The CDR3 region is CASSSKSGAEQYF. Here the CDR3 DNA reads TGTGCCAGCAGCTCCAAGTCGGGCGCCGAGCAGTACTTC.

This chain links TRBV7-8 with TRBJ2-2; weak D call: TRBD2 (5 bases). Germline V lookup: CDR1 SGHVS, CDR2 FQNEAQ. Between the trimmed V and J ends, which lost 5 bases and 6 bases, there was a span of 10 bases. CDR3 length equals 13 residues. The CDR3 reads CASSLTTAGELFF. The CDR3 DNA sequence: TGTGCCAGCAGCCTGACTACGGCCGGGGAGCTGTTTTTT.

The chain combines TRBV7-3 with TRBJ2-1, with D hard to call. The V gene's germline CDR1 is SGHTA and CDR2 FQGTGA. Deletions cut 2 bases from V and 5 bases from J, with 7 bases between. CDR3 length equals 13 residues. The CDR3 is CASSLDRNNEQFF. CDR3 in DNA: TGTGCCAGCAGCTTAGATCGGAACAATGAGCAGTTCTTC. Complete variable domain (other parts from reference TRBV7-3 and TRBJ2-1): GAGVSQTPSNKVTEKGKYVELRCDPISGHTALYWYRQSLGQGPEFLIYFQGTGAADDSGLPNDRFFAVRPEGSVSTLKIQRTERGDSAVYLCASSLDRNNEQFFGPGTRLTVL.

The chain employs TRBV7-2 and TRBJ1-2, with a weak D call TRBD1 (6 bases). The CDR3 runs to 17 residues. Trimming took off 1 base at V and 0 bases at J, with 15 bases between the two ends. Germline V gene lookup returns CDR1 SGHTA and CDR2 FQGNSA. CDR3 amino acids: CASSLGPSEGANYGYTF. The CDR3 coding sequence is TGTGCCAGCAGCTTAGGGCCCTCTGAGGGGGCTAACTATGGCTACACCTTC.

This clone was found once. Other DNA sequences from this sample encode an identical CDR3 as well. The chain has TRBV19 and TRBJ2-1; D gene ambiguous. The V gene's germline CDR1 is LNHDA and CDR2 SQIVND (reference sequence). Trimming removed 4 bases at V and 0 bases at J, with 7 bases between. CDR3 length: 14 residues. The CDR3 nucleotides read TGTGCCAGTAGTAGTGGAAACTCCTACAATGAGCAGTTCTTC. Protein sequence: CASSSGNSYNEQFF.

This clone was observed a single time. The J gene is TRBJ2-1, the V gene TRBV7-9; 7 bases match TRBD1. Per the germline V gene, CDR1 is SEHNR and CDR2 is FQNEAQ (reference sequence). The CDR3 is 14 amino acids. The ends lost 11 bases at V and 9 bases at J; junction bases unmatched: 16. CDR3 in amino acids: CASDRVVLAPEQFF. The CDR3 nucleotides read TGTGCCTCCGACAGGGTAGTGTTGGCCCCTGAGCAGTTCTTC.

In this sample, this clone turned up once. The rearrangement uses TRBV5-1 and TRBJ1-2; 9 bases are a match to TRBD1. The CDR3 has 17 residues. J lost 2 bases, V lost 1 base, and 9 bases had no gene match. Germline V lookup: CDR1 SGHRS, CDR2 YFSETQ. The CDR3 protein is CASSLNIRDRVNYGYTF. The CDR3 region has the DNA TGCGCCAGCAGCTTGAACATCCGGGACAGGGTAAACTATGGCTACACCTTC.

This clone has just one count. This sequence joins TRBV18 and TRBJ2-3; 9 positions agree with TRBD2. V lost 3 bases and J lost 8; bases outside the gene matches: 18. This CDR3 is built from 18 residues. CDR1 and CDR2 from the germline V gene are KGHSH and LQKENI. As DNA, the CDR3 is TGTGCCAGCTCACCGCGGGGTAGCGGGGGACTCCCGGGGAGTACGCAGTATTTT. It codes for CASSPRGSGGLPGSTQYF.

This sequence joins TRBV9 and TRBJ2-1, with no clear D. V lost 4 bases to trimming and J lost 6 bases, with 14 bases between them. This CDR3 has 14 amino acids. Germline CDR1 SGDLS, CDR2 YYNGEE. The CDR3 region is CASSPDLSRNEQFF. CDR3 DNA: TGTGCCAGCAGCCCAGACCTTTCCCGCAATGAGCAGTTCTTC.

This sequence joins TRBV4-1 and TRBJ2-3, with D possibly matching TRBD2 (6 bases). Trimming removed 0 bases from V and 2 bases from J, with 12 bases in between. There are 16 residues in the CDR3. CDR1 is MGHRA and CDR2 is YSYEKL in the germline V gene. The CDR3, as DNA: TGCGCCAGCAGCCAAGAAACGCAGGGACTCACAGATACGCAGTATTTT. Protein sequence: CASSQETQGLTDTQYF.

The chain uses TRBV11-2 and TRBJ2-7; a weak D match, TRBD1 (6 bases). The V end lost 6 bases, the J end lost 0 bases, and 12 bases lay between the germline ends. In germline, CDR1 is SGHAT, CDR2 FQNNGV. CDR3 size: 14 residues. The DNA for the CDR3 is TGTGCCAGCAGTACCGGGACAAGCTCCTACGAGCAGTACTTC. This encodes CASSTGTSSYEQYF.

The chain recombines TRBV27 with TRBJ2-6; 7 bases map to TRBD1. In germline, CDR1 is MNHEY, CDR2 SMNVEV (reference sequence). V dropped 2 bases and J dropped 4; count of bases not matched to a gene: 14. The CDR3 loop spans 19 amino acids. The CDR3 region has the DNA TGTGCCAGCAGTTTACATTGGGACAGTACTAAAGGGGGGGCCAACGTCCTGACTTTC. Translated, it gives CASSLHWDSTKGGANVLTF. The variable domain in full, with the rest retrieved from reference TRBV27 and TRBJ2-6, is EAQVTQNPRYLITVTGKKLTVTCSQNMNHEYMSWYRQDPGLGLRQIYYSMNVEVTDKGDVPEGYKVSRKEKRNFPLILESPSPNQTSLYFCASSLHWDSTKGGANVLTFGAGSRLTVL.

This chain uses TRBV11-2 with TRBJ2-1, with TRBD1 as a possible D gene (5 bases). The V gene's germline CDR1 is SGHAT and CDR2 FQNNGV. The germline V and J ends were trimmed by 1 base and 2 bases, with 9 bases remaining between them. The CDR3 is 15 amino acids. CDR3 amino acids: CASSLGPTAYNEQFF. CDR3 DNA: TGTGCCAGCAGCTTAGGTCCGACAGCCTACAATGAGCAGTTCTTC. Full variable domain (rest looked up from reference TRBV11-2 and TRBJ2-1): EAGVAQSPRYKIIEKRQSVAFWCNPISGHATLYWYQQILGQGPKLLIQFQNNGVVDDSQLPKDRFSAERLKGVDSTLKIQPAKLEDSAVYLCASSLGPTAYNEQFFGPGTRLTVL.

This clone was recorded once. The chain has TRBV29-1 and TRBJ2-1, with D perhaps TRBD1 (5 bases). Deletions cut 3 bases from V and 8 bases from J, with 17 bases between. The CDR3 is 14 residues long. The V gene's germline CDR1 is SQVTM and CDR2 ANQGSEA. In DNA, the CDR3 is TGCAGCGTTGAGGGGCGGCTAGACTCTTATGAGCAGTTCTTC. Translating it yields CSVEGRLDSYEQFF.

CDR3 DNA sequence: TGTGCCAGCAGCTTGGTTGGGACAGGGGCGAACACTGAAGCTTTCTTT. Translated, it gives CASSLVGTGANTEAFF. The chain combines TRBV5-4 with TRBJ1-1; 10 nucleotides line up with TRBD1. The V gene's germline CDR1 is SGHNT and CDR2 YYREEE (reference sequence). The CDR3 consists of 16 residues. Germline trimming cut 0 bases from V and 1 base from J; bases unmatched to any gene: 3.

The chain links TRBV19 to TRBJ2-3; 10 bases map to TRBD2. The V segment lost 5 bases and the J segment 2 bases; nucleotides outside the gene matches: 7. CDR1 is LNHDA, CDR2 SQIVND, per germline (reference sequence). CDR3 length equals 16 residues. Here the CDR3 DNA reads TGTGCCAGTAGTGTGGGACTAGCGCTGCACACAGATACGCAGTATTTT. Translation gives CASSVGLALHTDTQYF.

This chain uses TRBV4-1 with TRBJ2-6; 8 nucleotides agree with TRBD1. This CDR3 has 18 amino acids. V lost 3 bases, J lost 0 bases, and 7 bases stayed unmatched. Germline values: CDR1 MGHRA, CDR2 YSYEKL. CDR3 nucleotides: TGCGCCAGCAGCCAGGACAGGGCCCCCCTCTCTGGGGCCAACGTCCTGACTTTC. Its translation is CASSQDRAPLSGANVLTF.

The rearrangement joins TRBV13 to TRBJ2-2; 8 bases agree with TRBD2. The length of the CDR3 is 15 residues. J gave up 7 bases and V 5 bases, and 9 bases lay outside the gene matches. Germline CDR1 PRHDT, CDR2 FYEKMQ (reference sequence). The CDR3, as DNA: TGTGCCAGCAGCCCGACTAGCGAGAGACACGGGGAGCTGTTTTTT. It is translated as CASSPTSERHGELFF.

The V gene is TRBV6-6, the J gene TRBJ2-1; no clear D gene. The CDR3 runs to 12 residues. V lost 5 bases to trimming and J lost 8 bases, with 10 bases between them. Per germline, CDR1 MNHNY and CDR2 SVGAGI (reference sequence). The CDR3 protein is CASSLSRDEQFF. CDR3 sequence (DNA): TGTGCCAGCAGTCTTTCTCGGGATGAGCAGTTCTTC.

The count of this clone is one. A junction boundary mismatches the germline segment, possibly from a read error. The J gene is TRBJ2-1, the V gene TRBV6-1, with TRBD1 matching 12 bases. CDR3 size: 15 residues. Per germline, CDR1 MNHNS and CDR2 SASEGT. The CDR3: CAISSGTGGWNEQFF. CDR3 nucleotides: TGTGCCATCAGTTCCGGGACAGGGGGCTGGAATGAGCAGTTCTTC.

The chain couples TRBV9 to TRBJ2-3; D could derive from TRBD1 or TRBD2 (5 bases each). The germline gives CDR1 SGDLS, CDR2 YYNGEE. V lost 0 bases to trimming and J lost 2 bases, with 16 bases between them. The CDR3 runs to 17 residues. The DNA for the CDR3 is TGTGCCAGCAGCGTAGACCCCTTAGGGACCCTCACAGATACGCAGTATTTT. Translated: CASSVDPLGTLTDTQYF. Looking up the rest from reference TRBV9 and TRBJ2-3 gives the full variable domain: DSGVTQTPKHLITATGQRVTLRCSPRSGDLSVYWYQQSLDQGLQFLIQYYNGEERAKGNILERFSAQQFPDLHSELNLSSLELGDSALYFCASSVDPLGTLTDTQYFGPGTRLTVL.

The J gene is TRBJ2-5, the V gene TRBV5-1; 7 bases are shared with TRBD2. The CDR3 loop spans 17 amino acids. CDR1 is SGHRS and CDR2 is YFSETQ in the germline V gene. Trimming took 0 bases from V and 5 from J; bases not matched to a gene: 13. DNA for the CDR3: TGCGCCAGCAGCTTGGTGTCTGCTGGGGAGGGTGGGGAGACCCAGTACTTC. This encodes CASSLVSAGEGGETQYF.

In regard to this clone: Other DNA sequences of this sample code for an identical CDR3. The rearrangement joins TRBV7-9 to TRBJ2-3, with no clear D. The CDR3 has 12 amino acids. CDR1 is SEHNR, CDR2 FQNEAQ, per germline (reference sequence). Trimming took off 2 bases at V and 6 bases at J, with 6 bases between the two ends. CDR3 sequence reads: CASSLKGDTQYF. CDR3 DNA: TGTGCCAGCAGCTTAAAAGGTGATACGCAGTATTTT.

As DNA, the CDR3 is TGTGCCAGCAGCCATCCGGGACAGGGGTTGAACACTGAAGCTTTCTTT. It yields the protein CASSHPGQGLNTEAFF. This sequence joins TRBV4-2 and TRBJ1-1, with 10 bases that match TRBD1. Trimming took 3 bases from V and 0 from J; bases not matched to a gene: 4. CDR1 and CDR2 from the germline V gene are LGHNA and YNFKEQ. The CDR3 consists of 16 residues.

The rearrangement uses TRBV6-1 and TRBJ2-3; 9 positions match TRBD2. This CDR3 comprises 14 residues. The germline V gene has CDR1 MNHNS and CDR2 SASEGT. V shed 10 bases and J 4 bases; nucleotides not matched to a gene: 9. Here the CDR3 DNA reads TGTGCCATCAAAGCCGCGGGAGGGCCAGATACGCAGTATTTT. This gives the protein CAIKAAGGPDTQYF.